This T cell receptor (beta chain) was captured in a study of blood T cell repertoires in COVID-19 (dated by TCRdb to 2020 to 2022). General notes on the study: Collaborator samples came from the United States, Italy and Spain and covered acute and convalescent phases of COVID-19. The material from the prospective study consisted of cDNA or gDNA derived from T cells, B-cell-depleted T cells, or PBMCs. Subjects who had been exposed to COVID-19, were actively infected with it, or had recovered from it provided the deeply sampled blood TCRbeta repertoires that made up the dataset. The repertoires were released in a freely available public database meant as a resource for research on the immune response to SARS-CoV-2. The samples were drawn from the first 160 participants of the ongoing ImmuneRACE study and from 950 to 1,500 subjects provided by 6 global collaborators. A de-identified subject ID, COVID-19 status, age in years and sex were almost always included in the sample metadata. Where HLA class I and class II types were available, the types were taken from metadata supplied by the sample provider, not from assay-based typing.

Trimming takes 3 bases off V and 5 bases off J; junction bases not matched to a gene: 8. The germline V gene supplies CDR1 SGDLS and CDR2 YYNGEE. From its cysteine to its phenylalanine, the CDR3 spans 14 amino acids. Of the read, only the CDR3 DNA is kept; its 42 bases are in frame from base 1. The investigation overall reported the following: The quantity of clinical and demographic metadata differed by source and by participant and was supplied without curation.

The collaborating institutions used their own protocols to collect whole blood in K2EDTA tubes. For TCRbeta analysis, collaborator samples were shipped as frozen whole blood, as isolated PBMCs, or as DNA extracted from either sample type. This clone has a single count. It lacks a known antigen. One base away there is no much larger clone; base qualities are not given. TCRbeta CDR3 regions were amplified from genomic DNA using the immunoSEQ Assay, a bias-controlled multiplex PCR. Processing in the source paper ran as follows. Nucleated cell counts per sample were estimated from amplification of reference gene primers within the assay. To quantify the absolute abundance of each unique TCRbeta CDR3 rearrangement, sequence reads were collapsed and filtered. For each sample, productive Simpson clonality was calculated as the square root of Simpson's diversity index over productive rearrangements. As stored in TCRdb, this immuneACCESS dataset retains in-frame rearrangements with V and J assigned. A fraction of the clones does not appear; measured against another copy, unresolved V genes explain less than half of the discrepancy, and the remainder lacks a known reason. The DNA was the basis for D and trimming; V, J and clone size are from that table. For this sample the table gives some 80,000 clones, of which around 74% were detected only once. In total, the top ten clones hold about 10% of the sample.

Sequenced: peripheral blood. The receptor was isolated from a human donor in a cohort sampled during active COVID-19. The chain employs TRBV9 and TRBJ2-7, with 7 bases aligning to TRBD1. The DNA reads TGTGCCAGCAGCGCCCGTCGACAGGGTCACGAGCAGTACTTC. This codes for CASSARRQGHEQYF.